A selection of T cell receptor beta chains follows, all from one sample in a study of blood T cell repertoires in COVID-19. This table comes from immunoSEQ multiplex PCR, and its TCRdb copy is limited to in-frame clones, with some not included. This table has 100,000 to 150,000 clones, approximately 90% appearing once. Sequenced material: peripheral blood. The receptors derive from a woman aged 50 to 60 with acute or convalescent COVID-19. CDR3s include the opening cysteine and the closing phenylalanine or tryptophan. A D gene is named only where the DNA matches it firmly. Only part of the rows carry a size: once, few, many, or a class if the clone is expanded.

>.|TRBV6-6|TRBD1|TRBJ2-1
TGTGCCAGCACCTTCTTCGGGGACAGGGACGATGAGCAGTTCTTC
CASTFFGDRDDEQFF
>.|TRBV29-1|.|TRBJ1-1
TGCAGCGTTCCCTCGGCGGTGGGGCTTAGCACTGAAGCTTTCTTT
CSVPSAVGLSTEAFF
>.|TRBV4-3|.|TRBJ1-1
TGCGCCAGCAGCCAAGAGCCCCACGGTGAAGCTTTCTTT
CASSQEPHGEAFF
>.|TRBV29-1|.|TRBJ1-1
TGCAGCGTTGAGGGGACAACGGACACTGAAGCTTTCTTT
CSVEGTTDTEAFF
>.|TRBV29-1|TRBD2|TRBJ2-3
TGCAGCGTGCGGACTAGCGGGGTGGGGGATACGCAGTATTTT
CSVRTSGVGDTQYF
>.|TRBV6-2/TRBV6-3|TRBD1|TRBJ1-2
TGTGCCAGCAGTTACGCCAGGGGGCTAGATGGCTACACCTTC
CASSYARGLDGYTF
>.|TRBV6-5|.|TRBJ1-1
TGTGCCAGCAGGCCGCCTCGGGGGAACACTGAAGCTTTCTTT
CASRPPRGNTEAFF
>.|TRBV30|TRBD1|TRBJ1-5
TGTGCCTGGGAGGGACAGGGGTCGAATCAGCCCCAGCATTTT
CAWEGQGSNQPQHF
>.|TRBV7-9|TRBD1|TRBJ1-2
TGTGCCAGCAGCTTTCCAGGTGACAGGGGGTTGAGAGGCTACACCTTC
CASSFPGDRGLRGYTF
>.|TRBV4-3|.|TRBJ2-5
TGCGCCAGCAGCCACGGAGTCTCCCCGGGGCAGGGGGGGACCCAGTACTTC
CASSHGVSPGQGGTQYF
>.|TRBV10-3|.|TRBJ2-2
TGTGCCATCAGTGAGGGGCAGGGAGGCACCGGGGAGCTGTTTTTT
CAISEGQGGTGELFF
>.|TRBV19|TRBD1|TRBJ2-5
TGTGCCACTCGCCCAGGGGGTGAAGAAGAGACCCAGTACTTC
CATRPGGEEETQYF
>many|TRBV5-1|.|TRBJ1-1
TGCGCCAGCAGAGCTGGGGTAGGGGAGAACACTGAAGCTTTCTTT
CASRAGVGENTEAFF
>.|TRBV7-6|.|TRBJ1-1
TGTGCCAGCAGTCTGGGCCCCTTTCCCACTGAAGCTTTCTTT
CASSLGPFPTEAFF
>.|TRBV30|.|TRBJ2-1
TGTGCCTGGAGTCCCGACTTCAGGGGTAACAATGAGCAGTTCTTC
CAWSPDFRGNNEQFF
>.|TRBV6-5|.|TRBJ2-7
TGTGCCAGCAGGTCCCCAAAAGCGAGCTCCTACGAGCAGTACTTC
CASRSPKASSYEQYF
>few|TRBV6-5|.|TRBJ2-5
TGTGCCAGCCCGACTGGCCCCGGAGAGACCCAGTACTTC
CASPTGPGETQYF
>.|TRBV29-1|TRBD1|TRBJ1-2
TGCAGCGTACCCAGGGGGTATGGCTACACCTTC
CSVPRGYGYTF
>.|TRBV19|.|TRBJ2-2
TGTGCCAGTAGGCTAAGCGACGGAGAGGGGGAGCTGTTTTTT
CASRLSDGEGELFF
>.|TRBV14|.|TRBJ2-3
TGTGCCAGCAGCCAAGTTTTGTCTGATACGCAGTATTTT
CASSQVLSDTQYF
>.|TRBV4-3|TRBD1|TRBJ1-2
TGCGCCAGCAGCCAAGACGGTTGGGACAGGGCGGACCTAAGCTATGGCTACACCTTC
CASSQDGWDRADLSYGYTF
>few|TRBV7-9|.|TRBJ1-2
TGTGCCAGCAGCGGAAACAGGGAACACTATGGCTACACCTTC
CASSGNREHYGYTF
>.|TRBV12-1|.|TRBJ2-7
TGTGCCAGCATGCGACTAGCGGGAGGGAAAGAGCAGTACTTC
CASMRLAGGKEQYF
>.|TRBV19|.|TRBJ1-1
TGTGCCAGTAGTGCGAGGCAGGGAGAAGCTTTCTTT
CASSARQGEAFF
>.|TRBV7-2|.|TRBJ1-3
TGTGCCAGCAGCTCTTCAGGAATCTCTGGAAACACCATATATTTT
CASSSSGISGNTIYF
>.|TRBV2|TRBD1|TRBJ1-4
TGTGCCAGCAGTGCAGACAGGGGGCAGAGGGAAAAACTGTTTTTT
CASSADRGQREKLFF
>once|TRBV5-1|.|TRBJ2-7
TGCGCCAGCAGCTTGGGCACAGGGAACTACGAGCAGTACTTC
CASSLGTGNYEQYF
>.|TRBV29-1|TRBD1|TRBJ1-5
TGCAGCGTGGATACAGGGGATAATCAGCCCCAGCATTTT
CSVDTGDNQPQHF
>once|TRBV24-1|.|TRBJ2-3
TGTGCCACCAGTGAAGACAGTGCCACGCAGTATTTT
CATSEDSATQYF
>.|TRBV19|TRBD1|TRBJ2-5
TGTGCCAGTAGTCCTCCTATGGGACAGGGAGGAGAGACCCAGTACTTC
CASSPPMGQGGETQYF
>.|TRBV4-3|.|TRBJ1-2
TGCGCCAGCAGCCAAGAGACTCATTCTACTAACTATGGCTACACCTTC
CASSQETHSTNYGYTF
>.|TRBV3-1/TRBV3-2|TRBD1|TRBJ1-5
TGTGCCAGCAGCCAAGATGGACAGGGTCAGAATCAGCCCCAGCATTTT
CASSQDGQGQNQPQHF
>.|TRBV12-3/TRBV12-4|.|TRBJ1-1
TGTGCCAGCAGTTTAGGCAGGGGCACTGAAGCTTTCTTT
CASSLGRGTEAFF
>.|TRBV4-1|.|TRBJ1-4
TGCGCCAGCAGCCAAGGAGGGGGTCGTGAAAAACTGTTTTTT
CASSQGGGREKLFF
>.|TRBV7-9|TRBD1|TRBJ1-4
TGTGCCAGTGACAGGGGGCAGGAAAAACTGTTTTTT
CASDRGQEKLFF
>.|TRBV6-1|.|TRBJ2-7
TGTGCCAGCAGTGAAGCTGGGAGCTCCTACGAGCAGTACTTC
CASSEAGSSYEQYF
>.|TRBV15|.|TRBJ2-1
TGTGCCACCAGCAGAGATGACTGGAATGAGCAGTTCTTC
CATSRDDWNEQFF
>.|TRBV30|TRBD1|TRBJ1-1
TGTGCCTGGAGCTCCACAGGGGTACGGAGCACTGAAGCTTTCTTT
CAWSSTGVRSTEAFF
>.|TRBV27|TRBD1|TRBJ2-7
TGTGCCAGCAGGTCCTCCGGACAGGGTAGCGAGCAGTACTTC
CASRSSGQGSEQYF
>.|TRBV18|.|TRBJ1-1
TGTGCCAGCTCACCCTTACAGGGCACTGAAGCTTTCTTT
CASSPLQGTEAFF
>.|TRBV10-3|.|TRBJ1-5
TGTGCCATCAGTGACAGGGTCGATCAGCCCCAGCATTTT
CAISDRVDQPQHF
>.|TRBV10-3|TRBD1|TRBJ1-5
TGTGCCATCAGCGGGACAGGGTCGAGCAATCAGCCCCAGCATTTT
CAISGTGSSNQPQHF
>once|TRBV5-1|TRBD2|TRBJ2-1
TGCGCCAGCAGCTCACCGGGACTAGCGGGAGTGAGCTCCTACAATGAGCAGTTCTTC
CASSSPGLAGVSSYNEQFF
>.|TRBV19|.|TRBJ2-5
TGTGCCAGTAGTATAAGGGCACCGGGACTCGCCCCTGGGACCCAGTACTTC
CASSIRAPGLAPGTQYF
>.|TRBV5-1|TRBD1|TRBJ1-1
TGCGCCAGCAGCCAGCAGGGGGGTATGGACACTGAAGCTTTCTTT
CASSQQGGMDTEAFF
>few|TRBV30|.|TRBJ1-1
TGTGCCTGGTTTCGCAGGATGAACACTGAAGCTTTCTTT
CAWFRRMNTEAFF
>.|TRBV6-5|.|TRBJ1-1
TGTGCCAGCAGTTTTAATGAAGGGGCCGCTGAAGCTTTCTTT
CASSFNEGAAEAFF
>.|TRBV10-1|TRBD1|TRBJ1-2
TGCGCCAGCAGTGAGAACCCGGACAGGAGCGATGGCTACACCTTC
CASSENPDRSDGYTF
>.|TRBV11-2|TRBD1|TRBJ2-2
TGTGCCAGCAGCTTAACAGGGACAGGCCGCGGGGAGCTGTTTTTT
CASSLTGTGRGELFF
>.|TRBV7-9|TRBD1|TRBJ2-5
TGTGCCAGCAGCTTAGAGAGACAGGGGTTGGAGACCCAGTACTTC
CASSLERQGLETQYF
>.|TRBV11-2|.|TRBJ1-6
TGTGCCAGCAGCTTAGATGCGGGTGAATCACCCCTCCACTTT
CASSLDAGESPLHF
>.|TRBV6-5|.|TRBJ2-1
TGTGCCAGCAGTCCAGCGGGTCCCTCCTACAATGAGCAGTTCTTC
CASSPAGPSYNEQFF
>once|TRBV30|.|TRBJ2-7
TGTGCCTGGAGCGAGGCGAACTCCTACGAGCAGTACTTC
CAWSEANSYEQYF
>.|TRBV18|.|TRBJ2-7
TGTGCCAGCTCACCACCGGGAGCGGTAATCTCCTACGAGCAGTACTTC
CASSPPGAVISYEQYF
>.|TRBV19|TRBD2|TRBJ2-7
TGTGCCAGTAGTATGACTAGCGGGGGGTACGAGCAGTACTTC
CASSMTSGGYEQYF
>few|TRBV7-2|.|TRBJ2-3
TGTGCCAGCAGCTTAATGGTATCTCGGACAGATACGCAGTATTTT
CASSLMVSRTDTQYF
>.|TRBV6-4|TRBD1|TRBJ1-2
TGTGCCATTAATCTTGGGACAGTAAACTATGGCTACACCTTC
CAINLGTVNYGYTF
>.|TRBV6-5|.|TRBJ2-3
TGTGCCAGCAGACCCGGTGGTGCCGGAGATACGCAGTATTTT
CASRPGGAGDTQYF